The next 5 T cell receptor beta chains were all read from a single sample in a study of OX40 agonist ivuxolimab in advanced cancers. The protocol was immunoSEQ multiplex PCR, while the TCRdb copy is restricted to in-frame clones and leaves out a portion. The sample includes about 110,000 clones, 91% of them seen just once. Sequencing was performed on CD4+ or CD8+ T cells sorted from blood, taken in a trial of the OX40 agonist ivuxolimab. Receptor source: an adult with an advanced solid tumor such as melanoma, head and neck, liver or kidney cancer.

The chain recombines TRBV11-2 with TRBJ2-5; 12 bases are shared with TRBD2. CDR3 size: 15 residues. V lost 3 bases and J lost 2; bases outside the gene matches: 1. Germline loops: CDR1 SGHAT, CDR2 FQNNGV. The CDR3 sequence: CASSLLAGGQETQYF. CDR3 sequence (DNA): TGTGCCAGCAGCTTGCTAGCGGGAGGGCAAGAGACCCAGTACTTC.

This rearrangement joins TRBV5-8 to TRBJ1-2; no clear D. V dropped 1 base and J dropped 1 base, with 11 bases sitting between them. The germline V gene encodes CDR1 SGHTS and CDR2 YDEGEE. The CDR3 is 15 residues long. The CDR3 sequence: CASSLTANYNYGYTF. CDR3 DNA: TGTGCCAGCAGCTTGACAGCGAACTATAACTATGGCTACACCTTC. Drawing the rest from reference TRBV5-8 and TRBJ1-2, the complete variable domain is EAGVTQSPTHLIKTRGQQATLRCSPISGHTSVYWYQQALGLGLQFLLWYDEGEERNRGNFPPRFSGRQFPNYSSELNVNALELEDSALYLCASSLTANYNYGYTFGSGTRLTVV.

This chain joins TRBV6-1 and TRBJ2-5; TRBD2 matches 10 bases. CDR1 MNHNS and CDR2 SASEGT come from the germline V gene. J gave up 1 base and V 4 bases, and 9 bases lay outside the gene matches. The CDR3 extends over 17 amino acids. The CDR3 region has the DNA TGTGCCAGCAGTGGCGGAGGACTAGCGGAACCCCAAGAGACCCAGTACTTC. Translated: CASSGGGLAEPQETQYF.

J is TRBJ1-2 and V is TRBV7-3, with 10 bases fitting TRBD1. The germline V gene encodes CDR1 SGHTA and CDR2 FQGTGA. The CDR3 sequence is 13 residues long. Trimming at V came to 5 bases and at J to 8 bases, leaving 5 bases not matched to a gene. This CDR3 is CASSVGQGEGYTF. The CDR3 DNA sequence: TGTGCCAGCAGCGTAGGACAGGGGGAAGGCTACACCTTC.

This chain uses TRBV5-6 with TRBJ2-7, with 8 bases lining up with TRBD2. Trimming cost V 0 bases and J 8 bases; bases outside gene matches: 1. Germline CDR1 is SGHDT and CDR2 is YYEEEE. This CDR3 region has 12 residues. DNA of the CDR3: TGTGCCAGCAGCTTGGGACTAGCGAAGCAGTACTTC. Translated, it gives CASSLGLAKQYF.